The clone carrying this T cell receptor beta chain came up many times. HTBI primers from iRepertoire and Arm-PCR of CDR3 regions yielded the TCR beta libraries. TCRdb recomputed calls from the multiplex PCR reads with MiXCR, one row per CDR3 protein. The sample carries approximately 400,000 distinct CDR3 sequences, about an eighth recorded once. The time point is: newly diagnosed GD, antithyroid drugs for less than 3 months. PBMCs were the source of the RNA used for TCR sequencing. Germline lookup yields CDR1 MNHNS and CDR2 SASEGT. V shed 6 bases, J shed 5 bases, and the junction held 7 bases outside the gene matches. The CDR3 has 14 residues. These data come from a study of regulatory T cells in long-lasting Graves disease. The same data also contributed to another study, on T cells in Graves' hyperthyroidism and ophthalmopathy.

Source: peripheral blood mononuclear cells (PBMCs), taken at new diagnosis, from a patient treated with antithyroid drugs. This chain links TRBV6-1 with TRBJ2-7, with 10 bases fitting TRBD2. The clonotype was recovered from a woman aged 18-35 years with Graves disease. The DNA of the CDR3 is TGTGCCAGCAGGCCTCTAGCGGGAGTACACGAGCAGTACTTC. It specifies CASRPLAGVHEQYF.